Described below is a single T cell receptor (beta chain) sequence and its context. Its specificity is unknown. This entry comes from a study of radiotherapy plus CTLA-4 blockade in lung cancer. Overall study: Disease control reached more than 25%, with objective responses in 15% to 20%. Study-wide findings and caveats: Following radiotherapy plus ipilimumab, tumor-derived TCR clones expanded in the blood.

Chemo-refractory metastatic non-small-cell lung cancer patients received focal radiation with ipilimumab CTLA-4 blockade. Germline CDR1 and CDR2: MNHEY and SMNVEV (reference sequence). The CDR3 is made up of 14 amino acids. V lost 6 bases and J lost 4, with 16 bases in between. The method was immunoSEQ multiplex PCR; TCRdb's version includes in-frame clones alone and lacks a portion of them. The table lists fewer than 95,000 clones, 83% of them singletons, with over 0.75% in the top ten. This chain joins TRBV27 and TRBJ2-7; no firm D call. Specimen: peripheral blood, collected from a patient treated with radiotherapy plus ipilimumab. This sequence was found in a human donor with non-small cell lung cancer who had stable disease on radiotherapy plus ipilimumab. The CDR3 DNA sequence: TGTGCCAGCAGCCTCACCAAGCGATATTACGAGCAGTACTTC. It encodes CASSLTKRYYEQYF.